Here is one T cell receptor (beta chain) with its context. The antigen is unknown. These data come from a study of cytomegalovirus exposure and HLA in healthy donors. Study-wide points: With further analysis later on, most CMV-associated TCR beta chains appeared HLA-restricted. Fewer N-insertions than the approximately 700-donor mean were reportedly shown by an Asian-associated ancestry cluster in a later analysis.

The PCR was carried out with 60 Vbeta primers and 13 Jbeta primers. TCRdb's copy holds only in-frame clones and misses some; the assay was immunoSEQ multiplex PCR. The repertoire holds 200,000 to 250,000 clones, with 80% to 85% as singletons. Germline V gene data show CDR1 as SEHNR and CDR2 as FQNEAQ (reference sequence). Trimming left V 5 bases short and J 0 bases short, with 15 bases between. The CDR3 contains 16 residues. J is TRBJ2-3 and V is TRBV7-9; D is uncertain. This TCR was sampled from a woman aged 55-70 years in good health and CMV-seropositive. Sequencing was carried out using PBMCs. CDR3 protein: CASSPHVGLSTDTQYF. DNA for the CDR3: TGTGCCAGCAGCCCCCATGTGGGCCTCAGCACAGATACGCAGTATTTT.